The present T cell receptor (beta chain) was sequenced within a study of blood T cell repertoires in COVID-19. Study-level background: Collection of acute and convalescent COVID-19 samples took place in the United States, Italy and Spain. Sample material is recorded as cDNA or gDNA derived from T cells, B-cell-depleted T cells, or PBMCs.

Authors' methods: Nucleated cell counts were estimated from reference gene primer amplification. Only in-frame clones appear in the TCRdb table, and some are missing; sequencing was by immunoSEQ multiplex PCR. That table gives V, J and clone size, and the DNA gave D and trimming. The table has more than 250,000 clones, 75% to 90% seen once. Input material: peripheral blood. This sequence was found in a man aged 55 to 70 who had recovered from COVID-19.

The CDR3, as DNA: TGTGCCAGCAGGTCGTTGGGGGGCTCCTACAATGAGCAGTTCTTC. Translating it yields CASRSLGGSYNEQFF. The chain joins TRBV28 to TRBJ2-1, with D tentatively TRBD2 (6 bases). Per germline, CDR1 MDHEN and CDR2 SYDVKM. With 6 bases removed from V and 0 bases from J, the gap between germline ends came to 12 bases. The CDR3 contains 15 residues.